What follows is one T cell receptor beta chain and its context. The antigen is unknown. What was sequenced were expressed TCRB transcripts, since all of the isolated RNA had been reverse transcribed. Method: immunoSEQ multiplex PCR; TCRdb's copy keeps in-frame clones and lacks some. Seen here are about 150,000 clones, 7.5% to 10% observed once, and the top ten hold about 2.1%. This specimen comes from a study of beta chain features in type 1 diabetes. Regarding the study as a whole: Shorter TCRB CDR3s, moderately but significantly so, were found in Type 1 diabetes patients in all four CD4+ subsets. A potential PCR bias toward shorter templates would be equal in patient and control samples.

The CDR3 totals 13 residues. The V gene's germline CDR1 is LNHNV and CDR2 YYDKDF (reference sequence). Trimming left V 1 base short and J 8 bases short, with 8 bases between. CD4+ cells of the naive, central memory, regulatory and stem cell-like memory types were sorted via CD45RO/CCR7/CD25/CD127/CD95/CD27. The receptor was derived from a woman aged 18-29 years in good health. The J gene is TRBJ1-4, the V gene TRBV15; no definite D call. Sequenced input: central memory CD4+ T cells from blood. CDR3 residues: CATSRGAGEKLFF. CDR3 DNA: TGTGCCACCAGCAGAGGAGCCGGGGAAAAACTGTTTTTT.